Following are 8 T cell receptor beta chains from one sample sequenced in a study of T-cell memory formation after mild COVID-19. TCRdb re-called the 5' RACE reads with MiXCR, one entry per CDR3 protein. The table records roughly 200,000 distinct CDR3 sequences, over 20% of them present only once. The source material was PBMCs or a T cell subset sorted from them (not recorded which). These receptors were obtained from an adult woman who had mild COVID-19 (a few samples of this study predate the infection). Cell type and time point are not known.

The table lists this clonotype with many counts. This chain links TRBV5-1 with TRBJ1-1; no clear D gene. Trimming cost V 0 bases and J 2 bases, with 8 bases left between them. CDR1 is SGHRS, CDR2 YFSETQ, per germline. CDR3 length: 14 residues. The CDR3, as DNA: TGCGCCAGCAGCTTGGGGCACTTTAACACTGAAGCTTTCTTT. Translation: CASSLGHFNTEAFF.

The chain carries TRBV12-3 or TRBV12-4 and TRBJ2-3, with D perhaps being TRBD1 or TRBD2 (6 bases each). Trimming took off 1 base at V and 5 bases at J, with 10 bases between the two ends. The CDR3 covers 14 residues. The CDR3 nucleotides read TGTGCCAGCAGTTTAGACAGGGAGGAAGATACGCAGTATTTT. The encoded protein is CASSLDREEDTQYF.

This clonotype was picked up a small number of times. This chain connects TRBV5-6 to TRBJ1-1; perhaps TRBD1 as D (5 bases). Germline V lookup: CDR1 SGHDT, CDR2 YYEEEE. Trimming took 0 bases from V and 6 from J, leaving 9 bases between them. CDR3 length: 13 residues. This chain's CDR3 is CASSLVGEAEAFF. The DNA of the CDR3 is TGTGCCAGCAGCTTGGTAGGGGAAGCTGAAGCTTTCTTT.

The table lists this clonotype with a few counts. The rearrangement joins TRBV29-1 to TRBJ1-2; TRBD1 agrees at 8 bases. CDR1 and CDR2 from the germline V gene are SQVTM and ANQGSEA. The CDR3 loop spans 15 amino acids. The ends lost 4 bases at V and 6 bases at J; junction bases unmatched: 13. The CDR3 nucleotides read TGCAGCGTTGTAGGACAGGGATGGAGTCTTAATGGCTACACCTTC. It yields the protein CSVVGQGWSLNGYTF.

The chain combines TRBV18 with TRBJ2-5; maybe TRBD1 (6 bases). There are 20 residues in the CDR3. The V and J ends lost 3 bases and 4 bases respectively, with 30 bases between them. Germline V gene data show CDR1 as KGHSH and CDR2 as LQKENI. The CDR3 loop reads CASSPLGTQDPSSVGETQYF. Written as DNA, the CDR3 is TGTGCCAGCTCACCTTTAGGGACACAGGATCCATCATCGGTGGGAGAGACCCAGTACTTC.

This clonotype was seen only a few times. The CDR3 DNA reads as TGTGCCAGCAGCGAACCTAGCAGTTTGGAGCAGTTCTTC. Its translation is CASSEPSSLEQFF. The chain carries TRBV9 and TRBJ2-1; possibly TRBD2 for D (5 bases). This CDR3 spans 13 amino acids. The V gene's germline CDR1 is SGDLS and CDR2 YYNGEE. V was clipped by 3 bases and J by 10 bases, with 14 bases between them. The entire variable domain, with the rest obtained from reference TRBV9 and TRBJ2-1, is as follows: DSGVTQTPKHLITATGQRVTLRCSPRSGDLSVYWYQQSLDQGLQFLIQYYNGEERAKGNILERFSAQQFPDLHSELNLSSLELGDSALYFCASSEPSSLEQFFGPGTRLTVL.

The V gene is TRBV20-1, the J gene TRBJ1-6; TRBD1 is a possible D gene (5 bases). The CDR3 covers 14 residues. Germline-derived CDR1 and CDR2 are DFQATT and SNEGSKA (reference sequence). The V end was cut by 8 bases, the J end by 7 bases, with 18 bases between. CDR3 sequence (DNA): TGCAGTCCTTTAACCCGTTCAGGGAATTCACCCCTCCACTTT. Translating it yields CSPLTRSGNSPLHF.

This clonotype was counted a few times. The V and J genes are TRBV5-4 and TRBJ2-1; D is unresolved. Per the germline V gene, CDR1 is SGHNT and CDR2 is YYREEE (reference sequence). This CDR3 has 13 residues. V lost 1 base and J 4 bases, leaving 6 bases between the germline ends. The CDR3 sequence: CASSLFQYNEQFF. Here the CDR3 DNA reads TGTGCCAGCAGCTTGTTTCAGTACAATGAGCAGTTCTTC.